The 20 T cell receptor beta chains below all came from one sample that was sequenced in a study of PD-1 blockade in mismatch repair-deficient tumors. This table comes from immunoSEQ multiplex PCR, and its TCRdb copy is limited to in-frame clones, with some not included. This sample has over 75,000 clones, with about 84% found just once. This sample comprised peripheral blood, obtained 12 weeks after starting pembrolizumab. These receptors all stem from an adult with mismatch repair-deficient cancer.

V is TRBV27 and J is TRBJ1-5; D might be TRBD1 (5 bases). V was shortened by 1 base and J by 6 bases, with 22 bases between the two germline ends. The germline CDR1 and CDR2 sequences are MNHEY and SMNVEV (reference sequence). The CDR3 totals 18 residues. CDR3 bases: TGTGCCAGCAGTTTATATTGGTCGGGGGGGTCGTCTCGTCAGCCCCAGCATTTT. This codes for CASSLYWSGGSSRQPQHF.

V usage is TRBV4-1 and J usage is TRBJ2-4, with a weak D call TRBD1 (5 bases). The V end lost 4 bases, the J end lost 6 bases, and 16 bases lay between the germline ends. This CDR3 contains 15 residues. CDR1 is MGHRA and CDR2 is YSYEKL in the germline V gene. CDR3 amino acids: CASSLFPPGINIQYF. DNA of the CDR3: TGCGCCAGCAGCCTATTTCCCCCAGGGATAAACATTCAGTACTTC.

V is TRBV6-1 and J is TRBJ2-1; 12 bases match TRBD2. Germline V gene sequence: CDR1 MNHNS, CDR2 SASEGT. The CDR3 extends over 13 amino acids. V trimming: 5 bases; J trimming: 7 bases; junction bases outside the gene matches: 0. CDR3 bases: TGTGCCAGCAGTCTAGCGGGAGGGAATGAGCAGTTCTTC. It translates to CASSLAGGNEQFF.

V gene TRBV6-5 combines with J gene TRBJ1-2, with 7 bases identical to TRBD1. The CDR3 is 13 residues long. Germline assignment: CDR1 MNHEY and CDR2 SVGAGI. The junction had 4 bases not matched to a gene; V was cut back by 5 bases and J by 4 bases. For the CDR3, the DNA is TGTGCCAGCAGTATACAGGGGACCTATGGCTACACCTTC. Translation: CASSIQGTYGYTF.

The chain employs TRBV11-2 and TRBJ1-2; D is unclear. Trimming shortened V by 4 bases and J by 6 bases, and 12 bases separated the two germline ends. The CDR3 has 13 amino acids. Germline CDR1 reads SGHAT; CDR2 reads FQNNGV. As DNA, the CDR3 is TGTGCCAGCAGCTACGGAGGGATCAATGGCTACACCTTC. Translated: CASSYGGINGYTF.

This chain joins TRBV5-6 and TRBJ1-1, with D hard to call. Trimming shortened V by 1 base and J by 4 bases, and 11 bases separated the two germline ends. Germline loops: CDR1 SGHDT, CDR2 YYEEEE. The CDR3 consists of 14 residues. CDR3 sequence: CASSLLSGVTEAFF. CDR3 in DNA: TGTGCCAGCAGCTTGTTAAGCGGTGTCACTGAAGCTTTCTTT. The full variable domain, with the rest looked up from reference TRBV5-6 and TRBJ1-1, is DAGVTQSPTHLIKTRGQQVTLRCSPKSGHDTVSWYQQALGQGPQFIFQYYEEEERQRGNFPDRFSGHQFPNYSSELNVNALLLGDSALYLCASSLLSGVTEAFFGQGTRLTVV.

The chain recombines TRBV7-8 with TRBJ1-2, with D possibly TRBD1 on 5 matching bases. This CDR3 has 15 residues. Germline loops: CDR1 SGHVS, CDR2 FQNEAQ. V lost 6 bases to trimming and J lost 2 bases, with 16 bases between them. CDR3 coding DNA: TGTGCCAGCAGGCCCAGCAGGGCTAGCAACTATGGCTACACCTTC. It encodes CASRPSRASNYGYTF. The full variable domain, completed using reference TRBV7-8 and TRBJ1-2, is GAGVSQSPRYKVAKRGQDVALRCDPISGHVSLFWYQQALGQGPEFLTYFQNEAQLDKSGLPSDRFFAERPEGSVSTLKIQRTQQEDSAVYLCASRPSRASNYGYTFGSGTRLTVV.

The CDR3 nucleotides are TGTGCCAGCAGTTTGGGGACGGCTGAAAAACTGTTTTTT. It specifies CASSLGTAEKLFF. The rearrangement links TRBV6-5 to TRBJ1-4, with D possibly TRBD1 on 5 matching bases. V was clipped by 4 bases and J by 7 bases, with 10 bases between them. This CDR3 has 13 residues. Germline CDR1 is MNHEY and CDR2 is SVGAGI.

V usage is TRBV30 and J usage is TRBJ2-2; perhaps TRBD1 as D (5 bases). CDR1 is GTSNPN and CDR2 is SVGIG in the germline V gene (reference sequence). This CDR3 has 13 residues. V lost 2 bases, J lost 1 base, and 5 bases lay in between. CDR3 protein: CAWSTGNTGELFF. CDR3 bases: TGTGCCTGGAGTACAGGGAACACCGGGGAGCTGTTTTTT.

Points on this clone: The conserved phenylalanine or tryptophan is not found at the CDR3 terminus, so this likely reflects a read error. The chain carries TRBV7-9 and TRBJ2-3, with D possibly being TRBD1 (6 bases). The germline CDR1 and CDR2 sequences are SEHNR and FQNEAQ (reference sequence). This CDR3 has 16 amino acids. V was pared by 4 bases and J by 0 bases, with 14 bases between. The CDR3 region has the DNA TGTGCCAGCAGCTCCTGGACAGAAACTAGCACAGATACGCAGTATCTT. Translation gives CASSSWTETSTDTQYL.

This sequence joins TRBV11-2 and TRBJ1-1; D remains ambiguous. Germline values: CDR1 SGHAT, CDR2 FQNNGV. The length of the CDR3 is 11 residues. V was shortened by 5 bases and J by 6 bases, with 7 bases between the two germline ends. As DNA, the CDR3 is TGTGCCAGCAGCCCTAGTTCTGAAGCTTTCTTT. It translates to CASSPSSEAFF.

The CDR3 spells CSVTLAGVPPRNEQFF. As DNA, the CDR3 is TGCAGCGTTACACTAGCGGGAGTTCCCCCGCGGAATGAGCAGTTCTTC. The chain is built from TRBV29-1 and TRBJ2-1, with 11 bases that match TRBD2. The CDR3 covers 16 residues. Germline lookup yields CDR1 SQVTM and CDR2 ANQGSEA. The V segment lost 5 bases and the J segment 7 bases; nucleotides outside the gene matches: 13.

With regard to this clone: The junction does not match germline at one end; this may be a read error. V usage is TRBV7-7 and J usage is TRBJ2-1; 7 nucleotides agree with TRBD1. The germline V gene encodes CDR1 SSHAT and CDR2 FNYEAQ (reference sequence). This CDR3 spans 14 amino acids. CDR3 loop: CASSQTGLGNEQFF. The CDR3 DNA is TGTGCTAGCAGCCAGACAGGGCTTGGAAATGAGCAGTTCTTC.

This chain joins TRBV7-9 and TRBJ1-1; D not resolved. Germline V gives CDR1 SEHNR, CDR2 FQNEAQ (reference sequence). The CDR3 covers 13 residues. Trimming took off 4 bases at V and 0 bases at J, with 6 bases between the two ends. CDR3 DNA: TGTGCCAGCAGCTCCGATATGAACACTGAAGCTTTCTTT. This codes for CASSSDMNTEAFF.

The chain employs TRBV14 and TRBJ2-2, with 11 nucleotides matching TRBD2. J lost 6 bases, V lost 6 bases, and 9 bases had no gene match. This CDR3 has 16 residues. Per the germline V gene, CDR1 is SGHDN and CDR2 is FVKESK. For the CDR3, the DNA is TGTGCCAGCAGGACCTCTAGCGGGAGGTCCCCCGGGGAGCTGTTTTTT. This translates into CASRTSSGRSPGELFF.

This sequence joins TRBV5-1 and TRBJ2-2; 9 bases are a match to TRBD1. Trimming removed 2 bases from V and 5 bases from J; junction bases left unmatched: 4. The germline gives CDR1 SGHRS, CDR2 YFSETQ. CDR3 size: 15 residues. In DNA form, the CDR3 reads TGCGCCAGCAGCTTCCGGGACAGGGAAACCGGGGAGCTGTTTTTT. It specifies CASSFRDRETGELFF.

The chain is built from TRBV10-3 and TRBJ2-7; 9 bases map to TRBD2. J gave up 4 bases and V 7 bases, and 11 bases lay outside the gene matches. The CDR3 is made up of 15 amino acids. CDR1 and CDR2 from the germline V gene are ENHRY and SYGVKD. The CDR3 loop is CAITKSGTSTYEQYF. In DNA form, the CDR3 reads TGTGCCATCACCAAATCCGGGACTAGCACGTACGAGCAGTACTTC.

This chain joins TRBV7-9 and TRBJ1-2; D unclear. Per the germline V gene, CDR1 is SEHNR and CDR2 is FQNEAQ (reference sequence). The CDR3 loop spans 12 amino acids. Trimming removed 6 bases from V and 4 bases from J, with 9 bases in between. The CDR3 region has the DNA TGTGCCAGCAGTAGCGGCAGCTATGGCTACACCTTC. It yields the protein CASSSGSYGYTF. The variable domain in full, completed from reference TRBV7-9 and TRBJ1-2, reads DTGVSQNPRHKITKRGQNVTFRCDPISEHNRLYWYRQTLGQGPEFLTYFQNEAQLEKSRLLSDRFSAERPKGSFSTLEIQRTEQGDSAMYLCASSSGSYGYTFGSGTRLTVV.

The gene calls are TRBV5-1 and TRBJ1-4; TRBD1 aligns across 7 bases. J gave up 3 bases and V 0 bases, and 5 bases lay outside the gene matches. The CDR3 runs 16 residues. From germline, CDR1 is SGHRS and CDR2 YFSETQ. The CDR3 protein is CASSLAATGANEKLFF. The CDR3 DNA follows: TGCGCCAGCAGCTTGGCTGCTACAGGGGCTAATGAAAAACTGTTTTTT.

This rearrangement joins TRBV5-1 to TRBJ1-2; TRBD1 matches at 7 bases. The CDR3 has 14 amino acids. J was trimmed by 8 bases and V by 4 bases; bases with no gene match: 11. The V gene's germline CDR1 is SGHRS and CDR2 YFSETQ. The CDR3 protein is CASSRGRGLEGYTF. The CDR3 DNA reads TGCGCCAGCAGCCGCGGGAGGGGGCTGGAAGGCTACACCTTC.